A single sample is the source of the 29 T cell receptor beta chains below, sequenced in a study of blood T cell repertoires in COVID-19. Profiling relied on immunoSEQ multiplex PCR, and the TCRdb table lists in-frame clones only, not all of them. The sample carries some 300,000 clones, roughly 84% recorded once. The sample comprised PBMCs or T cells enriched from blood (not recorded which). These receptors were collected from a woman in her twenties or thirties who had recovered from COVID-19.

The chain joins TRBV2 to TRBJ2-6; 7 nucleotides line up with TRBD1. The germline CDR1 and CDR2 sequences are SNHLY and FYNNEI. Losses at the gene ends were 7 bases for V and 0 bases for J; bases not matched to a gene: 12. The CDR3 contains 18 residues. The CDR3 DNA follows: TGTGCCAGCAACTTGTCAGGGGGTATTAGCTCTGGGGCCAACGTCCTGACTTTC. Residues: CASNLSGGISSGANVLTF.

This clone was seen just once. The rearrangement joins TRBV28 to TRBJ1-5; D possibly corresponds to TRBD1 (6 bases). Germline CDR1 reads MDHEN; CDR2 reads SYDVKM. With 11 bases removed from V and 0 bases from J, the gap between germline ends came to 20 bases. The CDR3 loop spans 16 amino acids. The CDR3 bases are TGTGCCGCGGGGGCTAACGCGGGATATAGCAATCAGCCCCAGCATTTT. It translates to CAAGANAGYSNQPQHF.

The chain is built from TRBV6-5 and TRBJ1-6, with D possibly TRBD1 on 5 matching bases. Trimming took 7 bases from V and 10 from J, leaving 17 bases between them. Germline V CDR1 and CDR2: MNHEY, SVGAGI. The CDR3 has 14 residues. CDR3 protein: CASNTGGLGSPLHF. The CDR3 region has the DNA TGTGCCAGCAATACGGGGGGTTTAGGATCACCCCTCCACTTT.

The rearrangement joins TRBV5-1 to TRBJ1-1; 7 nucleotides agree with TRBD1. Unmatched junction bases numbered 10, after V lost 4 bases and J lost 7 bases. Germline CDR1 reads SGHRS; CDR2 reads YFSETQ. The CDR3 is 14 residues long. The CDR3 is CASSPDDRAFEAFF. CDR3 DNA: TGCGCCAGCAGCCCAGACGACAGGGCTTTTGAAGCTTTCTTT. Using reference TRBV5-1 and TRBJ1-1 for the parts outside the CDR3, the full variable domain is KAGVTQTPRYLIKTRGQQVTLSCSPISGHRSVSWYQQTPGQGLQFLFEYFSETQRNKGNFPGRFSGRQFSNSRSEMNVSTLELGDSALYLCASSPDDRAFEAFFGQGTRLTVV.

This rearrangement joins TRBV5-8 to TRBJ1-1, with D maybe TRBD1 (6 bases). The CDR3 is 14 residues long. The germline CDR1 and CDR2 sequences are SGHTS and YDEGEE. V was clipped by 4 bases and J by 1 base, with 11 bases between them. The CDR3 is CASSPETGNTEAFF. DNA for the CDR3: TGTGCCAGCAGCCCCGAGACAGGGAACACTGAAGCTTTCTTT.

This chain joins TRBV7-8 and TRBJ1-5; TRBD1 matches at 8 bases. The CDR3 has 19 amino acids. The germline V gene has CDR1 SGHVS and CDR2 FQNEAQ. The junction had 19 bases not matched to a gene; V was cut back by 5 bases and J by 4 bases. The CDR3 loop is CASSPRQGTSAVGNQPQHF. Here the CDR3 DNA reads TGTGCCAGCAGCCCGAGACAGGGGACCTCGGCGGTTGGGAATCAGCCCCAGCATTTT.

Only one count was recorded for this clone. The V gene is TRBV6-5, the J gene TRBJ1-5; the match to TRBD1 covers 7 bases. The germline V gene encodes CDR1 MNHEY and CDR2 SVGAGI. The CDR3 loop spans 14 amino acids. The J segment lost 7 bases and the V segment lost 4 bases, leaving 7 bases of the junction unmatched. The CDR3 DNA follows: TGTGCCAGCAGTTCGGCAGGGGGAAACCAGCCCCAGCATTTT. Its protein is CASSSAGGNQPQHF.

J is TRBJ1-1 and V is TRBV6-4, with D possibly matching TRBD1 (5 bases). Germline V lookup: CDR1 MRHNA, CDR2 SNTAGT. The CDR3 consists of 13 residues. Trimming took 6 bases from V and 1 from J, leaving 9 bases between them. The CDR3 DNA follows: TGTGCCAGCAGCGGACAACCGAACACTGAAGCTTTCTTT. Its protein is CASSGQPNTEAFF.

V is TRBV15 and J is TRBJ1-2; D is perhaps TRBD1 (5 bases). Deletions cut 8 bases from V and 1 base from J, with 8 bases between. CDR1 is LNHNV, CDR2 YYDKDF, per germline (reference sequence). The CDR3 is 12 amino acids. CDR3 DNA sequence: TGTGCCACCGCAGACAGTAACTATGGCTACACCTTC. Translated: CATADSNYGYTF. Supplemented by reference TRBV15 and TRBJ1-2, the full variable domain reads DAMVIQNPRYQVTQFGKPVTLSCSQTLNHNVMYWYQQKSSQAPKLLFHYYDKDFNNEADTPDNFQSRRPNTSFCFLDIRSPGLGDTAMYLCATADSNYGYTFGSGTRLTVV.

The chain recombines TRBV5-4 with TRBJ2-1, with D possibly being TRBD2 (6 bases). The CDR3 has 13 amino acids. Trimming removed 3 bases at V and 6 bases at J, with 10 bases between. From germline, CDR1 is SGHNT and CDR2 YYREEE (reference sequence). DNA for the CDR3: TGTGCCAGCAGCTCCCCCGGGGGCAATGAGCAGTTCTTC. As protein: CASSSPGGNEQFF.

The chain links TRBV18 to TRBJ1-2; no clear D. V was cut by 1 base and J by 4 bases, with 19 bases left in between. This CDR3 has 17 amino acids. Looked up from germline, CDR1 is KGHSH and CDR2 is LQKENI. The CDR3: CASSPLLTGSWVYGYTF. The DNA for the CDR3 is TGTGCCAGCTCACCACTCTTGACGGGGAGCTGGGTCTATGGCTACACCTTC.

The chain recombines TRBV2 with TRBJ2-3; D may be TRBD2 (5 bases). Trimming cost V 8 bases and J 0 bases, with 15 bases left between them. Germline-derived CDR1 and CDR2 are SNHLY and FYNNEI. There are 15 residues in the CDR3. The CDR3 DNA reads TGTGCCAGCCATCTAGCTCTACATAGCACAGATACGCAGTATTTT. This translates into CASHLALHSTDTQYF.

In its sample, this clone was seen once. V and J are TRBV3-1 (or the pseudogene TRBV3-2) and TRBJ1-2, with TRBD1 matching over 7 bases. The CDR3 is 17 residues long. Trimming cost V 2 bases and J 0 bases; bases outside gene matches: 9. Germline lookup yields CDR1 LGHDT and CDR2 YNNKEL (reference sequence). CDR3 DNA: TGTGCCAGCAGCCAATTTTACAGGGGCCTAGCTAACTATGGCTACACCTTC. Translation: CASSQFYRGLANYGYTF.

CDR3 sequence reads: CASSRGQPGTGNTIYF. The CDR3 region has the DNA TGTGCCAGTAGTAGAGGACAGCCCGGAACTGGAAACACCATATATTTT. The chain combines TRBV19 with TRBJ1-3; D perhaps matches TRBD1 (6 bases). Germline lookup yields CDR1 LNHDA and CDR2 SQIVND (reference sequence). The CDR3 length is 16 residues. Trimming left V 4 bases short and J 2 bases short, with 15 bases between.

The chain carries TRBV6-5 and TRBJ1-6, with D uncertain. Trimming cost V 9 bases and J 8 bases, with 8 bases left between them. Germline V lookup: CDR1 MNHEY, CDR2 SVGAGI. There are 11 residues in the CDR3. The CDR3: CASRAHSPLHF. The CDR3 coding sequence is TGTGCCAGTAGAGCCCATTCACCCCTCCACTTT.

The gene calls are TRBV28 and TRBJ2-7; D may be TRBD2 (7 bases). Germline assignment: CDR1 MDHEN and CDR2 SYDVKM. The CDR3 loop spans 16 amino acids. V gave up 7 bases and J gave up 0 bases, with 19 bases separating them. CDR3 amino acids: CASTPLGGGLSYEQYF. The DNA for the CDR3 is TGTGCCAGCACCCCCCTGGGCGGGGGCCTCTCCTACGAGCAGTACTTC.

The CDR3 nucleotides are TGTGCCAGTAGTATAGTGAGGTTGCGGAACACCGGGGAGCTGTTTTTT. Translated, it gives CASSIVRLRNTGELFF. The chain recombines TRBV19 with TRBJ2-2; D remains ambiguous. The V and J ends lost 1 base and 1 base respectively, with 10 bases between them. The germline V gene encodes CDR1 LNHDA and CDR2 SQIVND (reference sequence). The CDR3 consists of 16 residues.

V is TRBV7-2 and J is TRBJ1-6; D unclear. CDR3 length equals 16 residues. Trimming shortened V by 3 bases and J by 4 bases, and 13 bases separated the two germline ends. Per the germline V gene, CDR1 is SGHTA and CDR2 is FQGNSA. The CDR3 here is CASSFPRLFYNSPLHF. CDR3 nucleotide sequence: TGTGCCAGCAGCTTCCCCCGTCTATTTTATAATTCACCCCTCCACTTT.

The gene calls are TRBV4-2 and TRBJ2-2; 9 bases agree with TRBD2. Germline V gives CDR1 LGHNA, CDR2 YNFKEQ. V was pared by 0 bases and J by 3 bases, with 8 bases of the junction left unmatched. CDR3 length equals 18 residues. CDR3 bases: TGTGCCAGCAGCCAAGATCTGGATAGCGGGGGATACACCGGGGAGCTGTTTTTT. Amino acid sequence: CASSQDLDSGGYTGELFF.

A single count supports this clone. The genes are TRBV5-1 and TRBJ2-6; TRBD1 aligns across 8 bases. CDR3 length: 16 residues. After removal of 4 bases from V and 0 bases from J, the junction contained 3 bases not matched to a gene. Germline V gives CDR1 SGHRS, CDR2 YFSETQ. CDR3: CASSITGGSGANVLTF. The DNA of the CDR3 is TGCGCCAGCAGCATTACAGGGGGCTCTGGGGCCAACGTCCTGACTTTC.

This chain uses TRBV3-1 (or the pseudogene TRBV3-2) with TRBJ2-3; 8 nucleotides align to TRBD2. CDR1 and CDR2 from the germline V gene are LGHDT and YNNKEL (reference sequence). The CDR3 totals 12 residues. The J segment lost 12 bases and the V segment lost 1 base, leaving 3 bases of the junction unmatched. CDR3 sequence (DNA): TGTGCCAGCAGCCAAGCGGGGGGGGACCAGTATTTT. Translated, it gives CASSQAGGDQYF.

This clone was detected once. The V and J genes are TRBV7-8 and TRBJ1-4; 9 bases match TRBD1. V dropped 5 bases and J dropped 0; count of bases not matched to a gene: 4. Germline-derived CDR1 and CDR2 are SGHVS and FQNEAQ. The CDR3 consists of 16 residues. CDR3 sequence (DNA): TGTGCCAGCAGCCCACAGGGGGCTGCAACTAATGAAAAACTGTTTTTT. It encodes CASSPQGAATNEKLFF.

This CDR3 is CASRPTTGTQETQYF. The CDR3, as DNA: TGTGCCAGCAGGCCGACGACAGGGACTCAAGAGACCCAGTACTTC. The rearrangement links TRBV25-1 to TRBJ2-5, with D possibly matching TRBD1 (7 bases). CDR1 MGHDK and CDR2 SYGVNS come from the germline V gene. The CDR3 has 15 amino acids. V was pared by 6 bases and J by 2 bases, with 16 bases between. Variable domain in full (rest from reference TRBV25-1 and TRBJ2-5): EADIYQTPRYLVIGTGKKITLECSQTMGHDKMYWYQQDPGMELHLIHYSYGVNSTEKGDLSSESTVSRIRTEHFPLTLESARPSHTSQYLCASRPTTGTQETQYFGPGTRLLVL.

The rearrangement joins TRBV7-9 to TRBJ1-6; unclear D gene. This CDR3 is 14 amino acids long. CDR1 and CDR2 from the germline V gene are SEHNR and FQNEAQ (reference sequence). V was shortened by 3 bases and J by 7 bases, with 10 bases between the two germline ends. In nucleotides, the CDR3 is TGTGCCAGCAGCTTGTTAGCGGGAAATTCACCCCTCCACTTT. It specifies CASSLLAGNSPLHF.

J is TRBJ1-1 and V is TRBV7-9, with D possibly matching TRBD1 (5 bases). This CDR3 has 15 residues. With 7 bases removed from V and 1 base from J, the gap between germline ends came to 16 bases. CDR1 is SEHNR and CDR2 is FQNEAQ in the germline V gene (reference sequence). CDR3 loop: CASTHLGQANTEAFF. DNA for the CDR3: TGTGCCAGCACCCACTTGGGGCAGGCGAACACTGAAGCTTTCTTT.

The J gene is TRBJ1-5, the V gene TRBV4-3; the match to TRBD1 covers 12 bases. Germline values: CDR1 LGHNA, CDR2 YSLEER. After removal of 3 bases from V and 9 bases from J, the junction contained 9 bases not matched to a gene. There are 16 residues in the CDR3. CDR3 sequence reads: CASSHTWGTGGGPQHF. The CDR3 coding sequence is TGCGCCAGCAGCCATACCTGGGGGACAGGGGGCGGGCCCCAGCATTTT.

The chain recombines TRBV7-9 with TRBJ2-3, with 11 bases identical to TRBD1. This CDR3 has 17 residues. Germline values: CDR1 SEHNR, CDR2 FQNEAQ (reference sequence). Trimming at V came to 5 bases and at J to 3 bases, leaving 10 bases not matched to a gene. CDR3 in DNA: TGTGCCAGCAGCCACCCGGACAGGGGGCAAGTAACAGATACGCAGTATTTT. It is translated as CASSHPDRGQVTDTQYF.

The chain has TRBV9 and TRBJ2-3; 12 bases map to TRBD2. This CDR3 has 18 amino acids. Germline V gene sequence: CDR1 SGDLS, CDR2 YYNGEE. J gave up 0 bases and V 1 base, and 6 bases lay outside the gene matches. DNA for the CDR3: TGTGCCAGCAGCGTAAAACTAGCGGGGGGAATTAGCACAGATACGCAGTATTTT. Its translation: CASSVKLAGGISTDTQYF.

The J gene is TRBJ2-1, the V gene TRBV28, with 15 bases fitting TRBD2. Unmatched junction bases numbered 12, after V lost 7 bases and J lost 2 bases. Germline V gives CDR1 MDHEN, CDR2 SYDVKM. There are 19 residues in the CDR3. The CDR3 sequence is CASKTGLAGGMRAYNEQFF. The DNA of the CDR3 is TGTGCCAGCAAGACGGGACTAGCGGGGGGAATGAGAGCCTACAATGAGCAGTTCTTC.